This T cell receptor (beta chain) was recovered during a study of shared clonotypes between healthy human individuals. Once extracted for a subset, genomic DNA was divided evenly among several immunoSEQ plates. TCRdb's copy holds only in-frame clones and misses some; the assay was immunoSEQ multiplex PCR. The table shows approximately 710,000 clones, with about 90% occurring only once. Notes on the study in general: In the sorted subsets, rarefaction showed sequencing was incomplete despite large depth. The genetic and exposure-history diversity represented was limited by few donors.

Germline values: CDR1 SQVTM, CDR2 ANQGSEA. Losses at the gene ends were 0 bases for V and 5 bases for J; bases not matched to a gene: 6. CDR3 length: 15 amino acids. As to this clone: The antigen is unknown.

The sequence derives from a man aged 18 to 30 in good health. Some clones in this sample may be carry-over from other donors' samples. The V and J genes are TRBV29-1 and TRBJ2-1; 8 bases are shared with TRBD2. Sequencing used memory CD8+ T cells from PBMCs. Indicated subset: CD45RO+ cells pooled with CCR7-negative TemRA cells. Here the CDR3 reads CSVEDPASGHNEQFF. The CDR3 nucleotides are TGCAGCGTTGAAGACCCGGCTAGCGGGCACAATGAGCAGTTCTTC.